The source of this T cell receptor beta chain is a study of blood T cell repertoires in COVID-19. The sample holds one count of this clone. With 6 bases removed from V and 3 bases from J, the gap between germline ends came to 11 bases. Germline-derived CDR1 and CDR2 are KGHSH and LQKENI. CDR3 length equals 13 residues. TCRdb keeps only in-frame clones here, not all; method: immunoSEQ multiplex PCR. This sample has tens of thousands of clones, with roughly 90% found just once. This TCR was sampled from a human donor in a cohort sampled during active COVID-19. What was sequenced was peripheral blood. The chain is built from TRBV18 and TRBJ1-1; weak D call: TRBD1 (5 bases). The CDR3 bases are TGTGCCAGCTCCCGTCGGGGGGACACTGAAGCTTTCTTT. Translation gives CASSRRGDTEAFF.